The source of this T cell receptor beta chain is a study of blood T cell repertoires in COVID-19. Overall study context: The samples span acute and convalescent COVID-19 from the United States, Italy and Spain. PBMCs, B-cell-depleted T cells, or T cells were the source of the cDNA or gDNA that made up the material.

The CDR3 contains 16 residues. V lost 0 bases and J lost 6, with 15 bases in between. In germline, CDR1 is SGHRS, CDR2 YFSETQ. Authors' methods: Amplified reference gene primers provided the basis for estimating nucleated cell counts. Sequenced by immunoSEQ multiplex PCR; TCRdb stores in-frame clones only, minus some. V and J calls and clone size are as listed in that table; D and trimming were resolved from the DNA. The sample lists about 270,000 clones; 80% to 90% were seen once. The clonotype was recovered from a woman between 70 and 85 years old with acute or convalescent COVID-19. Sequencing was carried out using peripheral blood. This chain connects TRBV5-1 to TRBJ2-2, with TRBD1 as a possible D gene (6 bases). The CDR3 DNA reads TGCGCCAGCAGCTTGGGACAGGCCGGGAAGGCCGGGGAGCTGTTTTTT. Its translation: CASSLGQAGKAGELFF.